This TCR beta chain stems from a study of CD8+ T cells in alopecia areata. Treatment indicated: oral pan-JAK inhibitor, 5-10 mg twice daily. The CDR3 extends over 14 amino acids. CDR1 is SEHNR and CDR2 is FQNEAQ in the germline V gene (reference sequence). V dropped 4 bases and J dropped 5 bases, with 15 bases sitting between them. This clone appeared a few times. Reverse transcribed after extraction, RNA yielded cDNA as the sequencing template. The table came from immunoSEQ multiplex PCR; TCRdb's copy has only in-frame clones and leaves some out. The sample lists 150,000 to 200,000 clones; roughly 60% were seen once.

This chain joins TRBV7-9 and TRBJ2-7, with D perhaps matching TRBD1 or TRBD2 (6 bases each). Here the sequenced sample was CD4+ T cells sorted from blood, taken at week 24, from a patient treated with tofacitinib. The receptor was isolated from a human donor with alopecia areata. CDR3 residues: CASSSDYGGDEQYF. The CDR3, as DNA: TGTGCCAGCAGCTCAGATTACGGGGGCGACGAGCAGTACTTC.